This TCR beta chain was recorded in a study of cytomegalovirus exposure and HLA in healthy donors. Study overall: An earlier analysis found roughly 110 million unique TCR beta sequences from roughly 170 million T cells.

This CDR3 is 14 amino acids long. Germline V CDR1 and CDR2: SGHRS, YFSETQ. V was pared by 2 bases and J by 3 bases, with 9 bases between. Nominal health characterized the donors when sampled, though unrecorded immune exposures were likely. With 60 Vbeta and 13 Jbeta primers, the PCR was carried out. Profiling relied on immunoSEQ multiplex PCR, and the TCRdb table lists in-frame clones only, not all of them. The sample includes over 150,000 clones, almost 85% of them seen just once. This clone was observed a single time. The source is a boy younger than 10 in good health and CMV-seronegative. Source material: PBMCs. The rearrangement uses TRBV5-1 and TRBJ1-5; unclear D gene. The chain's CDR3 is CASSLGTDNQPQHF. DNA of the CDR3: TGCGCCAGCAGCTTAGGAACAGACAATCAGCCCCAGCATTTT.